The 30 T cell receptor beta chains below come from one sample, sequenced in a study of shared clonotypes between healthy human individuals (dated by TCRdb to 2020 to 2021). The library was generated by the immunoSEQ multiplex PCR assay. In its TCRdb copy, this immuneACCESS table keeps in-frame sequences only and misses some clones. Where compared with another copy, unresolved V genes explain less than half of these, and the others have no known cause. The sample records 950,000 to 1,300,000 clones, 60% to 80% of which are singletons. The top ten clones comprise approximately 1.5% of the sample. What was sequenced was memory CD4+ T cells sorted from blood. The cell subset or site label on this specimen signifies: CD45RA-negative fraction. The receptors were gathered from a man aged 18 to 29 in good health.

V is TRBV28 and J is TRBJ2-5; D not resolved. CDR1 MDHEN and CDR2 SYDVKM come from the germline V gene. Trimming stripped 2 bases from V and 5 bases from J, with 9 bases between. This CDR3 is built from 13 residues. The CDR3 DNA sequence: TGTGCCAGCAGTTTAAACCCCGGGGAGACCCAGTACTTC. Translated: CASSLNPGETQYF.

This chain connects TRBV7-2 to TRBJ2-3; 7 nucleotides align to TRBD1. The CDR3 totals 15 residues. The V gene end was trimmed by 2 bases and the J gene end by 1 base; junction bases not matched to a gene: 3. Germline CDR1 is SGHTA and CDR2 is FQGNSA. The CDR3 here is CASSLQGVGTDTQYF. The CDR3 DNA sequence: TGTGCCAGCAGCTTACAGGGGGTGGGCACAGATACGCAGTATTTT.

The gene calls are TRBV18 and TRBJ1-5; no clear D. Germline CDR1 and CDR2: KGHSH and LQKENI. The CDR3 runs to 13 residues. The V gene lost 3 bases and the J gene lost 5 bases, with 8 bases spanning the gap. CDR3 DNA: TGTGCCAGCTCACCCTTGACTGATCAGCCCCAGCATTTT. Protein product: CASSPLTDQPQHF.

The J gene is TRBJ2-7, the V gene TRBV4-1; 8 bases match TRBD1. V was pared by 4 bases and J by 3 bases, with 8 bases of the junction left unmatched. CDR1 and CDR2 from the germline V gene are MGHRA and YSYEKL. The CDR3 is 15 amino acids. CDR3 DNA: TGCGCCAGCAGCCTCCCGGGACAGGCTATCTACGAGCAGTACTTC. It yields the protein CASSLPGQAIYEQYF.

The chain uses TRBV19 and TRBJ2-2; D is uncertain. Trimming shortened V by 2 bases and J by 0 bases, and 10 bases separated the two germline ends. This CDR3 spans 16 amino acids. Germline CDR1 and CDR2: LNHDA and SQIVND (reference sequence). CDR3 protein: CASSIIGFTNTGELFF. The CDR3 nucleotides read TGTGCCAGTAGTATAATAGGATTTACGAACACCGGGGAGCTGTTTTTT.

As concerns this clone: Other DNA sequences in the same sample also yield this CDR3. This chain uses TRBV5-1 with TRBJ2-1, with 9 positions matching TRBD2. The J segment lost 6 bases and the V segment lost 0 bases, leaving 1 base of the junction unmatched. The CDR3 loop spans 14 amino acids. In germline, CDR1 is SGHRS, CDR2 YFSETQ. CDR3: CASSLGLAVNEQFF. The DNA for the CDR3 is TGCGCCAGCAGCTTGGGACTAGCGGTCAATGAGCAGTTCTTC.

The chain carries TRBV9 and TRBJ2-2; D gene ambiguous. The CDR3 runs to 15 residues. Germline V gives CDR1 SGDLS, CDR2 YYNGEE. Trimming removed 3 bases from V and 0 bases from J, with 9 bases in between. CDR3 sequence: CASSAGVSNTGELFF. The CDR3 DNA sequence: TGTGCCAGCAGCGCAGGAGTCTCGAACACCGGGGAGCTGTTTTTT. Full variable domain (outside the CDR3, taken from reference TRBV9 and TRBJ2-2): DSGVTQTPKHLITATGQRVTLRCSPRSGDLSVYWYQQSLDQGLQFLIQYYNGEERAKGNILERFSAQQFPDLHSELNLSSLELGDSALYFCASSAGVSNTGELFFGEGSRLTVL.

V gene TRBV27 combines with J gene TRBJ1-2, with no clear D. The germline gives CDR1 MNHEY, CDR2 SMNVEV (reference sequence). This CDR3 is built from 17 residues. V was pared by 0 bases and J by 3 bases, with 17 bases between. CDR3 protein: CASSLSSEPLSDYGYTF. CDR3 DNA sequence: TGTGCCAGCAGTTTATCCTCAGAGCCGCTATCGGACTATGGCTACACCTTC.

The chain combines TRBV18 with TRBJ2-5, with 7 bases matching TRBD1. The CDR3 contains 15 residues. The V gene's germline CDR1 is KGHSH and CDR2 LQKENI. Germline trimming cut 8 bases from V and 1 base from J; bases unmatched to any gene: 10. The CDR3 DNA follows: TGTGCCAGCCGGACAGGCCTGGCGAGCCAAGAGACCCAGTACTTC. Translation gives CASRTGLASQETQYF.

The CDR3 DNA reads as TGCGCCAGCAGCCAATATCCCGTCGGACAGGGAGCAAACACTGAAGCTTTCTTT. It specifies CASSQYPVGQGANTEAFF. The genes are TRBV4-1 and TRBJ1-1; 8 nucleotides agree with TRBD1. The CDR3 length is 18 residues. Germline assignment: CDR1 MGHRA and CDR2 YSYEKL. Trimming cost V 2 bases and J 2 bases; bases outside gene matches: 13.

The rearrangement links TRBV7-9 to TRBJ2-2, with D perhaps TRBD1 (6 bases). V was shortened by 5 bases and J by 4 bases, with 26 bases between the two germline ends. This CDR3 spans 19 amino acids. CDR1 SEHNR and CDR2 FQNEAQ come from the germline V gene (reference sequence). The CDR3 loop is CASSPKYPPGQGSTGELFF. The CDR3 DNA is TGTGCCAGCAGCCCCAAGTACCCTCCGGGACAAGGGTCCACCGGGGAGCTGTTTTTT. The complete variable domain, with remaining parts taken from reference TRBV7-9 and TRBJ2-2, reads DTGVSQNPRHKITKRGQNVTFRCDPISEHNRLYWYRQTLGQGPEFLTYFQNEAQLEKSRLLSDRFSAERPKGSFSTLEIQRTEQGDSAMYLCASSPKYPPGQGSTGELFFGEGSRLTVL.

This chain connects TRBV7-6 to TRBJ1-6, with TRBD1 as a possible D gene (5 bases). This CDR3 spans 17 amino acids. Trimming stripped 1 base from V and 1 base from J, with 11 bases between. The V gene's germline CDR1 is SGHVS and CDR2 FNYEAQ. CDR3 residues: CASSLDSWGSYNSPLHF. The CDR3 DNA follows: TGTGCCAGCAGCTTAGACTCCTGGGGGTCCTATAATTCACCCCTCCACTTT.

The V and J genes are TRBV7-2 and TRBJ2-7; 7 bases align to TRBD1. With V trimmed by 5 bases and J by 2 bases, 6 bases remained unmatched. There are 14 residues in the CDR3. CDR1 and CDR2 (germline): SGHTA, FQGNSA. CDR3 sequence reads: CASSPWQGAYEQYF. For the CDR3, the DNA is TGTGCCAGCAGCCCCTGGCAGGGGGCCTACGAGCAGTACTTC.

The chain is built from TRBV7-6 and TRBJ2-7; D unclear. The CDR3 runs 15 residues. The ends were cut back, 0 bases at V and 3 bases at J, with 12 bases in the middle. Looked up from germline, CDR1 is SGHVS and CDR2 is FNYEAQ. The CDR3 sequence is CASSLAGTLGYEQYF. CDR3 sequence (DNA): TGTGCCAGCAGCTTAGCCGGTACTCTCGGCTACGAGCAGTACTTC.

Only a few counts were recorded for this clone. This may be a read error: a much more frequent sequence differs by one nucleotide. The chain uses TRBV6-5 and TRBJ2-6; D perhaps matches TRBD1 (5 bases). This CDR3 is built from 13 residues. In germline, CDR1 is MNHEY, CDR2 SVGAGI. The V gene lost 5 bases and the J gene lost 4 bases, with 6 bases spanning the gap. The CDR3, as DNA: TGTGCCAGCAGTGGGGCGGGGGCCAACGTCCTGACTTTC. Encoded protein: CASSGAGANVLTF.

Remarks on this clone: The sample carries other DNA sequences with the same CDR3. The V call is TRBV5-1, the J call TRBJ2-5; D gene uncertain. The ends were cut back, 0 bases at V and 1 base at J, with 7 bases in the middle. Germline V gene lookup returns CDR1 SGHRS and CDR2 YFSETQ. The CDR3 is made up of 14 amino acids. In nucleotides, the CDR3 is TGCGCCAGCAGCTTGGCCGGCAGCCAAGAGACCCAGTACTTC. It codes for CASSLAGSQETQYF.

The chain is built from TRBV15 and TRBJ2-1; D might be TRBD1 or TRBD2, each matching 6 bases. In germline, CDR1 is LNHNV, CDR2 YYDKDF (reference sequence). The CDR3 has 16 residues. V gave up 0 bases and J gave up 8 bases, with 17 bases separating them. The CDR3: CATSRDRRGAGDEQFF. For the CDR3, the DNA is TGTGCCACCAGCAGAGACCGGAGGGGGGCTGGGGATGAGCAGTTCTTC.

As to this clone: Possible read error: a much larger clone is one base away. The chain carries TRBV27 and TRBJ1-5; TRBD1 is a possible D gene (5 bases). CDR3 length: 12 residues. In germline, CDR1 is MNHEY, CDR2 SMNVEV (reference sequence). Trimming shortened V by 6 bases and J by 6 bases, and 9 bases separated the two germline ends. The CDR3 spells CASSSGVQPQHF. DNA of the CDR3: TGTGCCAGCAGCTCGGGGGTTCAGCCCCAGCATTTT.

The chain joins TRBV30 to TRBJ2-5; 10 nucleotides line up with TRBD2. The CDR3 covers 16 residues. Germline V gene sequence: CDR1 GTSNPN, CDR2 SVGIG (reference sequence). J gave up 0 bases and V 1 base, and 5 bases lay outside the gene matches. CDR3 amino acids: CAWSGGLAVYQETQYF. CDR3 sequence (DNA): TGTGCCTGGAGTGGCGGACTAGCGGTGTACCAAGAGACCCAGTACTTC.

The V and J genes are TRBV2 and TRBJ2-2, with TRBD2 identical over 11 bases. CDR1 is SNHLY, CDR2 FYNNEI, per germline. V was clipped by 6 bases and J by 4 bases; unmatched bases: 7. This CDR3 region has 16 residues. This chain's CDR3 is CASSGSGGAITGELFF. CDR3 coding DNA: TGTGCCAGCAGCGGTAGCGGGGGGGCAATCACCGGGGAGCTGTTTTTT.

In regard to this clone: Different DNA sequences within this sample yield the same CDR3. V usage is TRBV5-1 and J usage is TRBJ1-1; D is uncertain. With 0 bases removed from V and 1 base from J, the gap between germline ends came to 7 bases. This CDR3 is 14 amino acids long. The germline V gene has CDR1 SGHRS and CDR2 YFSETQ. CDR3 nucleotide sequence: TGCGCCAGCAGCTTGGGTCAGTCGAACACTGAAGCTTTCTTT. This gives the protein CASSLGQSNTEAFF.

This clone was observed a single time. The rearrangement links TRBV20-1 to TRBJ2-1, with a tentative D call TRBD2 (5 bases). V shed 5 bases and J shed 10 bases, with 9 bases lying between them. Germline values: CDR1 DFQATT, CDR2 SNEGSKA (reference sequence). The CDR3 is 10 residues long. The CDR3 reads CSAQRQEQFF. CDR3 nucleotide sequence: TGCAGTGCTCAGCGGCAGGAGCAGTTCTTC.

The chain recombines TRBV18 with TRBJ2-5; 8 nucleotides align to TRBD2. Germline assignment: CDR1 KGHSH and CDR2 LQKENI. V was clipped by 1 base and J by 5 bases; unmatched bases: 9. CDR3 length: 16 amino acids. CDR3 region: CASSPLWGLGGETQYF. CDR3 DNA: TGTGCCAGCTCACCACTATGGGGACTAGGAGGGGAGACCCAGTACTTC.

The V call is TRBV9, the J call TRBJ2-7, with 7 bases matching TRBD1. The V gene's germline CDR1 is SGDLS and CDR2 YYNGEE. The CDR3 is made up of 15 amino acids. J gave up 0 bases and V 3 bases, and 6 bases lay outside the gene matches. The CDR3 is CASSGGQEISYEQYF. For the CDR3, the DNA is TGTGCCAGCAGCGGAGGACAGGAGATCTCCTACGAGCAGTACTTC.

V usage is TRBV7-2 and J usage is TRBJ2-7; TRBD2 might be the D (6 bases). The V gene's germline CDR1 is SGHTA and CDR2 FQGNSA. This CDR3 has 14 amino acids. With 3 bases removed from V and 2 bases from J, the gap between germline ends came to 11 bases. The CDR3 sequence is CASSLGLSAYEQYF. The CDR3 DNA follows: TGTGCCAGCAGCTTGGGACTTTCTGCCTACGAGCAGTACTTC.

This chain joins TRBV11-2 and TRBJ1-3; D is unclear. CDR1 SGHAT and CDR2 FQNNGV come from the germline V gene. The CDR3 length is 13 residues. V was cut by 6 bases and J by 3 bases, with 9 bases left in between. For the CDR3, the DNA is TGTGCCAGCAGTCAAACGAATGGAAACACCATATATTTT. It encodes CASSQTNGNTIYF.

This clone appeared a single time. The chain joins TRBV7-8 to TRBJ1-3, with TRBD1 identical over 7 bases. Germline values: CDR1 SGHVS, CDR2 FQNEAQ. The CDR3 extends over 15 amino acids. The trim removed 1 base at V and 8 bases at J, leaving 8 bases unmatched. The CDR3 DNA sequence: TGTGCCAGCAGCTTAGAGGTGAAGGGGGCCTACACCATATATTTT. It is translated as CASSLEVKGAYTIYF.

As regards this clone: Other nucleotide sequences in the sample specify the same CDR3. V and J are TRBV28 and TRBJ1-3, with a possible D match to TRBD1 (5 bases). The CDR3 consists of 15 residues. V was clipped by 4 bases and J by 0 bases, with 10 bases between them. The germline gives CDR1 MDHEN, CDR2 SYDVKM. The CDR3 sequence is CASSSGTYSGNTIYF. The CDR3 DNA reads TGTGCCAGCAGTTCAGGGACTTACTCTGGAAACACCATATATTTT. Full variable domain (missing parts from reference TRBV28 and TRBJ1-3): DVKVTQSSRYLVKRTGEKVFLECVQDMDHENMFWYRQDPGLGLRLIYFSYDVKMKEKGDIPEGYSVSREKKERFSLILESASTNQTSMYLCASSSGTYSGNTIYFGEGSWLTVV.

V usage is TRBV10-3 and J usage is TRBJ1-2; D not certain. This CDR3 comprises 12 residues. Between the trimmed V and J ends, which lost 2 bases and 3 bases, there was a span of 4 bases. Germline V gives CDR1 ENHRY, CDR2 SYGVKD. The CDR3, as DNA: TGTGCCATCAGTGAGCTAGACTATGGCTACACCTTC. It translates to CAISELDYGYTF.

CDR3 protein: CASSREPQMNTGELFF. The CDR3 coding sequence is TGTGCCAGTAGTAGAGAGCCCCAGATGAACACCGGGGAGCTGTTTTTT. The chain is built from TRBV19 and TRBJ2-2; the D is unclear. V lost 4 bases and J lost 1, with 13 bases in between. This CDR3 is built from 16 residues. Germline V gene lookup returns CDR1 LNHDA and CDR2 SQIVND (reference sequence).